This TCR beta chain came from a study of blood T cell repertoires in COVID-19. At the level of the study: Researchers got acute and convalescent COVID-19 samples from the United States, Italy and Spain.

Deletions cut 0 bases from V and 4 bases from J, with 7 bases between. CDR1 is SGHTA and CDR2 is FQGNSA in the germline V gene. This CDR3 is built from 14 residues. The repertoire was sequenced with immunoSEQ multiplex PCR; TCRdb's copy has only in-frame clones and lacks some. The sample gives about 400,000 clones, about 89% of which show up once; more than 0.95% is in the top ten. In this sample, this clone turned up a few times. The chain links TRBV7-2 to TRBJ1-3, with D hard to call. The clonotype was recovered from a man between 35 and 55 years old with acute or convalescent COVID-19. Sequenced: peripheral blood. CDR3 coding DNA: TGTGCCAGCAGCTTAGCTTCCGCGGGAAACACCATATATTTT. Translating gives CASSLASAGNTIYF.